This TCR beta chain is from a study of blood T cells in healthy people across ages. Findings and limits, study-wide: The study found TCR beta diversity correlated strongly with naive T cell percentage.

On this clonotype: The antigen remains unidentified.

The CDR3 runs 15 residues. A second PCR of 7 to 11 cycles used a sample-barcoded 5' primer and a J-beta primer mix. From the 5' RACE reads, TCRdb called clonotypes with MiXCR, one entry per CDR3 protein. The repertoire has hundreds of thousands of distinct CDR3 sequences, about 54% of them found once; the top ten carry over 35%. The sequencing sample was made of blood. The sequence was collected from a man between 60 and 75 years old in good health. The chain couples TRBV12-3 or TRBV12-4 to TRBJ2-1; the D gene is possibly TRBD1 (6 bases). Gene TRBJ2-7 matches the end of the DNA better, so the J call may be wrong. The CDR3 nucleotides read TGTGCCAGCAGTTTATCAGGGGCCCAATACAATGAGCAGTACTTC. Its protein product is CASSLSGAQYNEQYF.